A single sample is the source of the 30 T cell receptor beta chains below, sequenced in a study of CD8+CD57+ T cells in acquired aplastic anemia. The template for TCR beta VDJ and CDR3 sequence profiling was genomic DNA. TCRdb analysed the reads with MiXCR anew, one entry per CDR3 protein. This table holds 150,000 to 200,000 distinct CDR3 sequences, 40% to 55% found once. Sequenced material: sorted CD4+, CD8+, or CD8+CD57+ T cells (not recorded which) from PBMCs. The receptors stem from a human donor in good health.

With regard to this clonotype: A much larger clone sits a single nucleotide away, making a read error possible. This rearrangement joins TRBV10-3 to TRBJ1-5; possible D gene TRBD1, 5 bases. The CDR3 consists of 15 residues. Per germline, CDR1 ENHRY and CDR2 SYGVKD. The CDR3 DNA reads TGTGCCAGCAGTGAACGGACATATAGGAATCAGCCCCAGCATTTT. Its protein product is CASSERTYRNQPQHF.

The chain employs TRBV7-2 and TRBJ1-2; no definite D call. Trimming cost V 5 bases and J 2 bases, with 12 bases left between them. Germline CDR1 reads SGHTA; CDR2 reads FQGNSA. The CDR3 is made up of 14 amino acids. The CDR3 here is CASSRAAPNYGYTF. Written as DNA, the CDR3 is TGTGCCAGCAGCAGGGCAGCCCCAAACTATGGCTACACCTTC.

This chain joins TRBV2 and TRBJ2-3, with 8 bases aligning to TRBD1. CDR3 length: 13 amino acids. After removal of 3 bases from V and 4 bases from J, the junction contained 0 bases not matched to a gene. The V gene's germline CDR1 is SNHLY and CDR2 FYNNEI. The CDR3 bases are TGTGCCAGCAGTGACAGGGGGCCAGATACGCAGTATTTT. Its translation is CASSDRGPDTQYF.

This clonotype was detected ten times or more. V is TRBV11-2 and J is TRBJ2-5; 8 nucleotides agree with TRBD2. The CDR3 is 12 amino acids. V shed 8 bases and J 5 bases; nucleotides not matched to a gene: 4. Germline values: CDR1 SGHAT, CDR2 FQNNGV. The CDR3 bases are TGTGCCAGCGCTATAGCGGGGGAGACCCAGTACTTC. It yields the protein CASAIAGETQYF.

This clonotype was detected only a few times. The genes are TRBV10-1 and TRBJ2-7; D remains unclear. The V end lost 3 bases, the J end lost 5 bases, and 14 bases lay between the germline ends. This CDR3 spans 14 amino acids. Per the germline V gene, CDR1 is WNHNN and CDR2 is SYGVQD (reference sequence). The CDR3 DNA sequence: TGCGCCAGCAGTGAAGGTCTAGTAGGCCACGAGCAGTACTTC. The encoded protein is CASSEGLVGHEQYF.

In this sample, this clonotype turned up a few times. The chain is built from TRBV20-1 and TRBJ2-1; 10 bases are a match to TRBD2. V lost 7 bases to trimming and J lost 2 bases; unmatched junction nucleotides: 2. Germline values: CDR1 DFQATT, CDR2 SNEGSKA (reference sequence). CDR3 length equals 13 residues. The CDR3 nucleotides read TGCAGTGTTAGCGGGGGGCCCTACAATGAGCAGTTCTTC. This encodes CSVSGGPYNEQFF.

The V call is TRBV24-1, the J call TRBJ1-5; no reliable D call. Germline-derived CDR1 and CDR2 are KGHDR and SFDVKD. This CDR3 has 15 amino acids. V lost 2 bases, J lost 2 bases, and 9 bases lay in between. The CDR3: CATSDSGQGNQPQHF. The CDR3 coding sequence is TGTGCCACCAGTGATTCCGGGCAGGGCAATCAGCCCCAGCATTTT.

The chain uses TRBV11-2 and TRBJ1-3; weak D call: TRBD1 (5 bases). Germline-derived CDR1 and CDR2 are SGHAT and FQNNGV. CDR3 length: 16 amino acids. V was trimmed by 4 bases and J by 3 bases, leaving 16 bases between them. CDR3 sequence reads: CASSWGMPGGGNTIYF. CDR3 sequence (DNA): TGTGCCAGCAGCTGGGGGATGCCAGGAGGTGGAAACACCATATATTTT.

The chain joins TRBV25-1 to TRBJ2-7; no clear D. Trimming removed 4 bases from V and 0 bases from J, with 10 bases in between. This CDR3 is 14 amino acids long. From germline, CDR1 is MGHDK and CDR2 SYGVNS. DNA for the CDR3: TGTGCCAGCAGTGCTTGGGCCGACTCCTACGAGCAGTACTTC. It translates to CASSAWADSYEQYF.

This clonotype was counted at least ten times. The chain carries TRBV20-1 and TRBJ2-7; 7 positions agree with TRBD2. The CDR3 is 15 amino acids. Germline values: CDR1 DFQATT, CDR2 SNEGSKA (reference sequence). After removal of 5 bases from V and 3 bases from J, the junction contained 13 bases not matched to a gene. The CDR3 region is CSARGPGSGVYEQYF. Here the CDR3 DNA reads TGCAGTGCTCGAGGTCCCGGGAGCGGGGTCTACGAGCAGTACTTC.

This clonotype was seen a few times. The gene calls are TRBV2 and TRBJ1-2, with TRBD1 as a possible D gene (6 bases). The CDR3 length is 12 residues. Trimming removed 7 bases at V and 8 bases at J, with 14 bases between. CDR1 SNHLY and CDR2 FYNNEI come from the germline V gene. CDR3 residues: CASTPDRLGYTF. The CDR3 coding sequence is TGTGCCAGCACCCCGGACAGATTGGGCTACACCTTC.

Here the CDR3 reads CASSVVVGDRVTEAFF. The DNA for the CDR3 is TGTGCCAGCAGCGTAGTGGTTGGGGACAGGGTCACTGAAGCTTTCTTT. The chain combines TRBV9 with TRBJ1-1, with 9 bases lining up with TRBD1. The CDR3 covers 16 residues. Germline lookup yields CDR1 SGDLS and CDR2 YYNGEE. V lost 0 bases, J lost 4 bases, and 7 bases stayed unmatched.

The chain employs TRBV7-2 and TRBJ1-2; D is undetermined. The CDR3 runs to 12 residues. Trimming stripped 3 bases from V and 7 bases from J, with 9 bases between. The germline CDR1 and CDR2 sequences are SGHTA and FQGNSA. CDR3 DNA: TGTGCCAGCAGCTTGTCGGAGACTGGCTACACCTTC. This gives the protein CASSLSETGYTF.

Details on this clonotype: Its ends do not fully match the called genes, so a read error is possible. The CDR3, as DNA: TGTGCCAGCAGTGAGCCTTCCGGGACACCCTACGAACAGTACTTC. This translates into CASSEPSGTPYEQYF. The chain couples TRBV6-1 to TRBJ2-7, with D perhaps TRBD1 (6 bases). This CDR3 is built from 15 residues. Germline V gene sequence: CDR1 MNHNS, CDR2 SASEGT.

This chain links TRBV2 with TRBJ2-7, with D perhaps matching TRBD2 (6 bases). This CDR3 contains 13 residues. Trimming cost V 6 bases and J 3 bases, with 12 bases left between them. The germline gives CDR1 SNHLY, CDR2 FYNNEI. CDR3 sequence reads: CASSGRENYEQYF. As DNA, the CDR3 is TGTGCCAGCAGCGGGAGAGAGAACTACGAGCAGTACTTC.

Ten or more counts support this clonotype. V usage is TRBV7-9 and J usage is TRBJ2-3; possible D gene TRBD1, 6 bases. V was pared by 7 bases and J by 0 bases, with 11 bases between. CDR1 and CDR2 (germline): SEHNR, FQNEAQ (reference sequence). CDR3 length equals 14 residues. The CDR3 here is CASNPGASTDTQYF. CDR3 sequence (DNA): TGTGCCAGCAACCCAGGGGCTAGCACAGATACGCAGTATTTT.

This clonotype appeared once. The J gene is TRBJ2-2, the V gene TRBV11-1; D may be TRBD1 (5 bases). Germline-derived CDR1 and CDR2 are SGHAT and FQDESV (reference sequence). This CDR3 contains 16 residues. V gave up 6 bases and J gave up 0 bases, with 14 bases separating them. The CDR3 is CASSARGRANTGELFF. The CDR3 DNA sequence: TGTGCCAGCAGTGCTAGGGGCAGGGCGAACACCGGGGAGCTGTTTTTT.

The chain is built from TRBV19 and TRBJ2-5; D is perhaps TRBD1 (5 bases). V was shortened by 3 bases and J by 2 bases, with 10 bases between the two germline ends. The CDR3 spans 14 residues. CDR1 is LNHDA and CDR2 is SQIVND in the germline V gene (reference sequence). CDR3 region: CASSIQGSQETQYF. DNA for the CDR3: TGTGCCAGTAGTATTCAGGGAAGTCAAGAGACCCAGTACTTC.

This clonotype was recorded at least ten times. The V and J genes are TRBV25-1 and TRBJ2-5, with TRBD2 matching over 9 bases. Trimming cost V 5 bases and J 4 bases; bases outside gene matches: 14. The CDR3 extends over 17 amino acids. Germline loops: CDR1 MGHDK, CDR2 SYGVNS. CDR3 in DNA: TGTGCCAGCAGTAGGGCTAGCGGGATGAGCGGGGGAGAGACCCAGTACTTC. Translation gives CASSRASGMSGGETQYF. Supplemented by reference TRBV25-1 and TRBJ2-5, the full variable domain reads EADIYQTPRYLVIGTGKKITLECSQTMGHDKMYWYQQDPGMELHLIHYSYGVNSTEKGDLSSESTVSRIRTEHFPLTLESARPSHTSQYLCASSRASGMSGGETQYFGPGTRLLVL.

The rearrangement joins TRBV5-4 to TRBJ2-7; 7 positions match TRBD1. Looked up from germline, CDR1 is SGHNT and CDR2 is YYREEE (reference sequence). The CDR3 covers 14 residues. The ends lost 3 bases at V and 4 bases at J; junction bases unmatched: 7. CDR3 DNA sequence: TGTGCCAGCAGCTCGCGACAGGGTAGGTACGAGCAGTACTTC. Amino acids: CASSSRQGRYEQYF.

This chain connects TRBV20-1 to TRBJ2-7; possibly TRBD1 or TRBD2 for D (6 bases each). Looked up from germline, CDR1 is DFQATT and CDR2 is SNEGSKA (reference sequence). The CDR3 covers 15 residues. V lost 0 bases, J lost 5 bases, and 17 bases lay in between. This chain's CDR3 is CSAREVGGLRNEQYF. CDR3 sequence (DNA): TGCAGTGCTAGAGAGGTGGGGGGCCTTCGGAACGAGCAGTACTTC.

This clonotype showed up many times. The V call is TRBV20-1, the J call TRBJ2-1; 13 bases are shared with TRBD2. Trimming took 5 bases from V and 8 from J; bases not matched to a gene: 6. This CDR3 contains 14 residues. CDR1 is DFQATT and CDR2 is SNEGSKA in the germline V gene (reference sequence). CDR3 coding DNA: TGCAGTGCTGCGGGACTAGCGGGGCTCTATGAGCAGTTCTTC. This translates into CSAAGLAGLYEQFF.

The sample holds many counts of this clonotype. The rearrangement links TRBV7-8 to TRBJ2-7; tentatively, D is TRBD1 (6 bases). This CDR3 spans 14 amino acids. V lost 4 bases and J 2 bases, leaving 12 bases between the germline ends. Germline CDR1 is SGHVS and CDR2 is FQNEAQ. The CDR3 sequence: CASSSRTAPYEQYF. The CDR3 DNA follows: TGTGCCAGCAGCTCCCGGACAGCGCCCTACGAGCAGTACTTC.

The chain recombines TRBV20-1 with TRBJ2-6; D is unresolved. The CDR3 consists of 14 residues. The germline CDR1 and CDR2 sequences are DFQATT and SNEGSKA (reference sequence). Trimming removed 0 bases from V and 2 bases from J, with 5 bases in between. For the CDR3, the DNA is TGCAGTGCTAGAGACAGGACTGGGGCCAACGTCCTGACTTTC. The encoded protein is CSARDRTGANVLTF.

On this clonotype: The CDR3 carries no conserved terminal phenylalanine or tryptophan, so it likely arises from a read error. The chain recombines TRBV30 with TRBJ1-4; the D gene is possibly TRBD1 (6 bases). Trimming cost V 6 bases and J 0 bases, with 14 bases left between them. Germline values: CDR1 GTSNPN, CDR2 SVGIG (reference sequence). This CDR3 comprises 15 residues. For the CDR3, the DNA is TGTGCCTGTCAACAGGGTTTGTCAACTAATGAAAAACTGTTTTCT. Its translation: CACQQGLSTNEKLFS.

This clonotype was observed many times. The chain couples TRBV7-9 to TRBJ2-3; no clear D gene. Trimming cost V 5 bases and J 0 bases, with 12 bases left between them. In germline, CDR1 is SEHNR, CDR2 FQNEAQ (reference sequence). This CDR3 region has 15 residues. CDR3 coding DNA: TGTGCCAGCAGCCCTCTTCGTACAAGCACAGATACGCAGTATTTT. Protein sequence: CASSPLRTSTDTQYF.

The chain employs TRBV15 and TRBJ1-6; D is unresolved. The CDR3 is made up of 14 amino acids. V was cut by 0 bases and J by 10 bases, with 10 bases left in between. Germline CDR1 LNHNV, CDR2 YYDKDF (reference sequence). In nucleotides, the CDR3 is TGTGCCACCAGCAGAGATTGGCGGGTATCACCCCTCCACTTT. Protein product: CATSRDWRVSPLHF. Full variable domain (remainder filled in from reference TRBV15 and TRBJ1-6): DAMVIQNPRYQVTQFGKPVTLSCSQTLNHNVMYWYQQKSSQAPKLLFHYYDKDFNNEADTPDNFQSRRPNTSFCFLDIRSPGLGDTAMYLCATSRDWRVSPLHFGNGTRLTVT.

The CDR3 DNA reads as TGCAGCGTTCTCGAACAGGGGGGACGTACAGATACGCAGTATTTT. As protein: CSVLEQGGRTDTQYF. The chain joins TRBV29-1 to TRBJ2-3; 8 nucleotides align to TRBD1. The germline V gene encodes CDR1 SQVTM and CDR2 ANQGSEA. This CDR3 region has 15 residues. After removal of 5 bases from V and 3 bases from J, the junction contained 10 bases not matched to a gene.

The CDR3 sequence is CAVAPGTPPSHSNQPQHF. DNA for the CDR3: TGTGCCGTTGCTCCCGGGACACCTCCATCCCATAGCAATCAGCCCCAGCATTTT. The chain uses TRBV25-1 and TRBJ1-5, with D maybe TRBD1 (6 bases). The CDR3 is made up of 18 amino acids. Trimming removed 11 bases from V and 0 bases from J, with 26 bases in between. Germline CDR1 is MGHDK and CDR2 is SYGVNS.

This clonotype was found many times. This chain joins TRBV7-2 and TRBJ2-2, with D possibly being TRBD1 or TRBD2 (6 bases each). CDR1 SGHTA and CDR2 FQGNSA come from the germline V gene. CDR3 length equals 14 residues. Trimming cost V 0 bases and J 5 bases, with 7 bases left between them. In DNA form, the CDR3 reads TGTGCCAGCAGCTTAGCAGGGGGGACCGGGGAGCTGTTTTTT. The encoded protein is CASSLAGGTGELFF.